This T cell receptor beta chain comes out of a study of shared clonotypes between healthy human individuals. The assay used deep level. The table came from immunoSEQ multiplex PCR; TCRdb's copy has only in-frame clones and leaves some out. The sample includes hundreds of thousands of clones, roughly nine tenths of them seen just once. The germline gives CDR1 SGHTS, CDR2 YDEGEE. The CDR3 contains 15 residues. With V trimmed by 2 bases and J by 0 bases, 4 bases remained unmatched. Naive CD8 cells lacked CD45RO, underwent positive selection for CCR7 and left out terminally differentiated effector memory CD45RA+ cells. Study conclusions and caveats: Non-shared clonotypes showed lower generation probabilities than clonotypes common to all four donors. Naive subsets generally had larger estimated richness than memory subsets. Donor clonotype sharing was expected to depend on sequencing depth.

Details on this clone: No antigen is known for it.

The chain links TRBV5-8 to TRBJ2-7, with 8 bases matching TRBD2. Specimen: naive CD8+ T cells sorted from blood. The clonotype comes from a young man in good health. This CDR3 reads CASSFERGNSYEQYF. CDR3 in DNA: TGTGCCAGCAGCTTCGAGCGGGGGAACTCCTACGAGCAGTACTTC. The full variable domain, rest sourced from reference TRBV5-8 and TRBJ2-7, is EAGVTQSPTHLIKTRGQQATLRCSPISGHTSVYWYQQALGLGLQFLLWYDEGEERNRGNFPPRFSGRQFPNYSSELNVNALELEDSALYLCASSFERGNSYEQYFGPGTRLTVT.